This TCR beta chain was identified during a study of beta chain features in type 1 diabetes. With respect to this clone: Its antigen is unidentified.

Between the trimmed V and J ends, which lost 2 bases and 0 bases, there was a span of 9 bases. Germline V gene data show CDR1 as LGHNA and CDR2 as YNFKEQ. The CDR3 sequence is 15 residues long. One heparinised blood draw averaging roughly 120 mL was given by each donor. Expressed TCRB transcripts were sequenced because the isolated RNA had all been reverse transcribed beforehand. Deep immunoSEQ sequencing covered naive, central memory and regulatory T cell samples. TCRdb's copy holds only in-frame clones and misses some; the assay was immunoSEQ multiplex PCR. Of over 500,000 clones in the sample, 15% were seen once. Whole-study findings and limits: Compared to healthy donors, patients appeared to have naive, central memory and Treg TCRB repertoires that were more alike.

This TCR was recovered from a man in his late teens or twenties in good health. The sample was naive CD4+ T cells from blood. The J gene is TRBJ2-3, the V gene TRBV4-2; no reliable D call. The CDR3 spells CASSQSDSSTDTQYF. CDR3 bases: TGTGCCAGCAGCCAAAGCGACTCCAGCACAGATACGCAGTATTTT.